Presented here are 18 T cell receptor beta chains from one specimen sequenced in a study of T cells after yellow fever vaccination. Each CDR3 protein is one row after TCRdb ran MiXCR on the 5' RACE reads. Here the sample spans 140,000 to 150,000 distinct CDR3 sequences, about 6.9% being singletons. The specimen was CD4+ T cells sorted from PBMCs, collected 10 days after the yellow fever booster vaccination. These receptors came from a man aged 30 to 45 who received the YFV17D yellow fever vaccine.

This clonotype appeared many times. The V gene is TRBV7-3, the J gene TRBJ2-5, with 13 bases fitting TRBD2. The CDR3 contains 15 residues. V lost 3 bases to trimming and J lost 5 bases; unmatched junction nucleotides: 3. CDR1 is SGHTA, CDR2 FQGTGA, per germline. This chain's CDR3 is CASSLGLAGLETQYF. CDR3 sequence (DNA): TGTGCCAGCAGCTTGGGACTAGCGGGATTGGAGACCCAGTACTTC.

This clonotype occurred many times. The chain joins TRBV4-3 to TRBJ2-2; D unclear. This CDR3 region has 14 residues. Looked up from germline, CDR1 is LGHNA and CDR2 is YSLEER. The V end lost 8 bases, the J end lost 6 bases, and 16 bases lay between the germline ends. The CDR3 coding sequence is TGCGCCAGCGCTAACTACCAAGGCGCCGGGGAGCTGTTTTTT. As protein: CASANYQGAGELFF.

Many counts were recorded for this clonotype. The V call is TRBV2, the J call TRBJ2-1; D ambiguous. CDR3 size: 13 residues. Germline CDR1 is SNHLY and CDR2 is FYNNEI. V was trimmed by 7 bases and J by 9 bases, leaving 16 bases between them. CDR3 nucleotide sequence: TGTGCCAGCACTATGGAGATTTCTGTTGAGCAGTTCTTC. Protein sequence: CASTMEISVEQFF. Based on the CDR3 plus reference TRBV2 and TRBJ2-1, the full variable domain is EPEVTQTPSHQVTQMGQEVILRCVPISNHLYFYWYRQILGQKVEFLVSFYNNEISEKSEIFDDQFSVERPDGSNFTLKIRSTKLEDSAMYFCASTMEISVEQFFGPGTRLTVL.

This clonotype was counted at least ten times. DNA for the CDR3: TGTGCCAGCAGTCCCGCTAGCGGGAGCACAGATACGCAGTATTTT. Residues: CASSPASGSTDTQYF. The V gene is TRBV7-3, the J gene TRBJ2-3, with 8 bases lining up with TRBD2. The ends lost 6 bases at V and 0 bases at J; junction bases unmatched: 5. Germline V gene lookup returns CDR1 SGHTA and CDR2 FQGTGA. This CDR3 comprises 15 residues.

The chain couples TRBV4-3 to TRBJ1-2; 7 nucleotides align to TRBD1. The V and J ends lost 0 bases and 7 bases, in that order; junction bases with no gene match: 11. CDR1 and CDR2 (germline): LGHNA, YSLEER. There are 16 residues in the CDR3. This CDR3 reads CASSQEGVDRTAGYTF. The CDR3 DNA reads TGCGCCAGCAGCCAAGAAGGGGTGGACAGGACTGCTGGCTACACCTTC.

In its sample, this clonotype was seen many times. This chain joins TRBV12-3 or TRBV12-4 and TRBJ2-2; D is possibly TRBD2 (6 bases). V was clipped by 6 bases and J by 4 bases, with 9 bases between them. CDR3 length equals 13 residues. Here the CDR3 reads CASSAGLTGELFF. In DNA form, the CDR3 reads TGTGCCAGCAGCGCGGGGCTCACCGGGGAGCTGTTTTTT.

Ten or more counts support this clonotype. The V and J genes are TRBV18 and TRBJ2-7; possible D gene TRBD2, 6 bases. There are 14 residues in the CDR3. Trimming removed 2 bases from V and 2 bases from J, with 10 bases in between. The germline CDR1 and CDR2 sequences are KGHSH and LQKENI. CDR3 residues: CASSPGGSTYEQYF. The CDR3 coding sequence is TGTGCCAGCTCACCAGGAGGGAGTACCTACGAGCAGTACTTC.

There are many counts of this clonotype. The V call is TRBV6-5, the J call TRBJ2-2; 12 bases agree with TRBD2. This CDR3 is built from 15 residues. J lost 7 bases, V lost 6 bases, and 6 bases had no gene match. From germline, CDR1 is MNHEY and CDR2 SVGAGI. The CDR3 loop is CASRLAGGSIGELFF. CDR3 DNA: TGTGCCAGCAGACTAGCGGGAGGTTCTATCGGGGAGCTGTTTTTT.

There are many counts of this clonotype. The chain has TRBV20-1 and TRBJ1-3; D might be TRBD1 (6 bases). The V and J ends lost 2 bases and 4 bases respectively, with 12 bases between them. Looked up from germline, CDR1 is DFQATT and CDR2 is SNEGSKA (reference sequence). The CDR3 is made up of 14 amino acids. The CDR3 nucleotides are TGCAGTGCTAGACCCACAGGGTCAGGAAACACCATATATTTT. The encoded protein is CSARPTGSGNTIYF.

This chain connects TRBV11-2 to TRBJ2-4, with TRBD1 matching 8 bases. Germline values: CDR1 SGHAT, CDR2 FQNNGV. Unmatched junction bases numbered 18, after V lost 4 bases and J lost 1 base. The CDR3 is 20 amino acids. CDR3 region: CASSSWTGTVGGSAKNIQYF. The CDR3 DNA follows: TGTGCCAGCAGCTCGTGGACAGGGACAGTGGGGGGTTCGGCCAAAAACATTCAGTACTTC.

This clonotype was seen repeatedly, ten times or more. The CDR3, as DNA: TGCGCCAGCAGCTCCGGCAACACTGAAGCTTTCTTT. Protein product: CASSSGNTEAFF. The V call is TRBV5-1, the J call TRBJ1-1, with D uncertain. V gave up 3 bases and J gave up 2 bases, with 5 bases separating them. This CDR3 has 12 amino acids. CDR1 SGHRS and CDR2 YFSETQ come from the germline V gene.

In this sample, this clonotype turned up many times. The chain combines TRBV29-1 with TRBJ2-7; D is unresolved. Looked up from germline, CDR1 is SQVTM and CDR2 is ANQGSEA. This CDR3 contains 13 residues. Trimming took 4 bases from V and 4 from J, leaving 14 bases between them. This CDR3 is CSVVRAVGYEQYF. The CDR3 DNA follows: TGCAGCGTTGTTCGAGCTGTGGGGTACGAGCAGTACTTC.

This clonotype has more than one count but fewer than ten. The chain recombines TRBV10-3 with TRBJ1-2, with TRBD1 matching 7 bases. The trim removed 2 bases at V and 4 bases at J, leaving 1 base unmatched. CDR3 length: 13 amino acids. Germline V gives CDR1 ENHRY, CDR2 SYGVKD. CDR3 region: CAISEGTAYGYTF. The CDR3, as DNA: TGTGCCATCAGTGAGGGGACAGCCTATGGCTACACCTTC.

In this sample, this clonotype turned up many times. The chain employs TRBV21-1 and TRBJ1-3. TRBV21-1 has pseudogene status. The length of the CDR3 is 14 residues. CDR3 in DNA: TGTGCCAGCAGCAGACCGTACTCTGGAAACACCATATATTTT. Translating gives CASSRPYSGNTIYF.

This clonotype was counted between two and nine times. The rearrangement uses TRBV7-2 and TRBJ2-1, with 8 bases that match TRBD2. V dropped 3 bases and J dropped 5; count of bases not matched to a gene: 3. Germline-derived CDR1 and CDR2 are SGHTA and FQGNSA. CDR3 length: 14 amino acids. CDR3 amino acids: CASSLKLADNEQFF. CDR3 coding DNA: TGTGCCAGCAGCTTGAAACTAGCGGACAATGAGCAGTTCTTC.

This clonotype was picked up many times. The chain combines TRBV5-1 with TRBJ2-7; 12 positions agree with TRBD2. V shed 3 bases, J shed 6 bases, and the junction held 4 bases outside the gene matches. Germline V gene lookup returns CDR1 SGHRS and CDR2 YFSETQ. The CDR3 contains 14 residues. The CDR3, as DNA: TGCGCCAGCAGCTCGGAGGGACTAGCGGGCGAGCAGTACTTC. Amino acid sequence: CASSSEGLAGEQYF.

This clonotype was seen ten or more times. The chain links TRBV5-6 to TRBJ2-3; no reliable D call. This CDR3 spans 15 amino acids. Germline CDR1 SGHDT, CDR2 YYEEEE. Trimming cost V 0 bases and J 1 base, with 9 bases left between them. The CDR3 is CASSLAEVGTDTQYF. The CDR3 coding sequence is TGTGCCAGCAGCTTGGCCGAAGTGGGCACAGATACGCAGTATTTT.

This clonotype was seen only once. Possible read error: a much larger clone is one base away. The chain has TRBV7-2 and TRBJ2-2; no clear D. Germline CDR1 is SGHTA and CDR2 is FQGNSA. This CDR3 spans 13 amino acids. Trimming cost V 9 bases and J 4 bases, with 12 bases left between them. For the CDR3, the DNA is TGTGCCAGGAACAACGCGCGCACCGGGGAGCTGTTTTTT. Translated: CARNNARTGELFF.